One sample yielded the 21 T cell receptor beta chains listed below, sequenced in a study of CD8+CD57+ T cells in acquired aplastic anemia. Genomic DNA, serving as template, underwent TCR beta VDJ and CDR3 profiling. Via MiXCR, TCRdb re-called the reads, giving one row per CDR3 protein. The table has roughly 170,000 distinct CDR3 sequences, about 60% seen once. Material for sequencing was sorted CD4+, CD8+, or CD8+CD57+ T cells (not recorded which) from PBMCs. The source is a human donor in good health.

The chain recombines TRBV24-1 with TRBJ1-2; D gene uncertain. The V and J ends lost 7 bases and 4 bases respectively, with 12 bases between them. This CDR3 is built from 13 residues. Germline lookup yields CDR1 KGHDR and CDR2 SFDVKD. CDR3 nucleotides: TGTGCCACCAGCGAGGGTACCGTCTATGGCTACACCTTC. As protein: CATSEGTVYGYTF.

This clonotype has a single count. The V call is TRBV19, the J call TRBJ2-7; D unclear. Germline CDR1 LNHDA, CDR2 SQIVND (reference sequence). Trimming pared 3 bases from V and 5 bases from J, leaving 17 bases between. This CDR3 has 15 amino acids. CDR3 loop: CASSMVGSLADEQYF. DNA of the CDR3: TGTGCCAGTAGTATGGTAGGTTCCTTAGCCGACGAGCAGTACTTC.

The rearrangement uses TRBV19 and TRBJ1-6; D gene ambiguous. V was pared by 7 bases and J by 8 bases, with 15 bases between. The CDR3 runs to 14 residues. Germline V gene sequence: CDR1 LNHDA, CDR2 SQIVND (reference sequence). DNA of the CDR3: TGTGCCAGTAAGATGGGAGTACCTGATTCACCCCTCCACTTT. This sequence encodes CASKMGVPDSPLHF.

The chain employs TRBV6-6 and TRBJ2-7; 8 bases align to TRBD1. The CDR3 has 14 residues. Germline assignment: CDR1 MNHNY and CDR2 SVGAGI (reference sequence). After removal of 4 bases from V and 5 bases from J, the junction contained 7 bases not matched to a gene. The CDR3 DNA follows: TGTGCCAGCAGTTCTTGGACAGGGAAAGACGAGCAGTACTTC. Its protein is CASSSWTGKDEQYF.

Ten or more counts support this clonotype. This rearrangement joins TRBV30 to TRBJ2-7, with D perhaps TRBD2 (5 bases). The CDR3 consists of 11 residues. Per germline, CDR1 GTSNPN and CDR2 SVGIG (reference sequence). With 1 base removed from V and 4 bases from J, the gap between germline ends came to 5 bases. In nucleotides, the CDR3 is TGTGCCTGGAGTGGAGGGTACGAGCAGTACTTC. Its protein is CAWSGGYEQYF.

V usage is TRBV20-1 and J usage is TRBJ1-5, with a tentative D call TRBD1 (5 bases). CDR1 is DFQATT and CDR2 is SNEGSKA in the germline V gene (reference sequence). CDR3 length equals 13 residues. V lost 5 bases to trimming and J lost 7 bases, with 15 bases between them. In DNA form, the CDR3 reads TGCAGTGCTTGGGGAGGACACGGGCAGCCCCAGCATTTT. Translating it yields CSAWGGHGQPQHF.

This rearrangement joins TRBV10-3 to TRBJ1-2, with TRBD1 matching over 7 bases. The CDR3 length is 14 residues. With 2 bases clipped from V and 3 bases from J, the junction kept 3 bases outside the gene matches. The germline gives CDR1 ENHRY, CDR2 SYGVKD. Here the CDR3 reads CAISEARGDYGYTF. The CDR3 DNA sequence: TGTGCCATCAGTGAGGCCAGGGGGGACTATGGCTACACCTTC.

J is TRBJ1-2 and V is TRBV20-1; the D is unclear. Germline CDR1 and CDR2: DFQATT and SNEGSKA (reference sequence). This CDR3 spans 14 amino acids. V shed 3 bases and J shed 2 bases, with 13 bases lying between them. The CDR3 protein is CSAREAGRNYGYTF. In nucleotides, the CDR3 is TGCAGTGCTAGGGAGGCAGGACGGAACTATGGCTACACCTTC.

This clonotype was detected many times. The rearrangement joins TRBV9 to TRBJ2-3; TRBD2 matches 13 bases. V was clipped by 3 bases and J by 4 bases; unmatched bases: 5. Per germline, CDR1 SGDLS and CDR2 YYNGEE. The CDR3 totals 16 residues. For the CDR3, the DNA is TGTGCCAGCAGCGGATCTACTAGCGGGAGGGCAGATACGCAGTATTTT. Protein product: CASSGSTSGRADTQYF.

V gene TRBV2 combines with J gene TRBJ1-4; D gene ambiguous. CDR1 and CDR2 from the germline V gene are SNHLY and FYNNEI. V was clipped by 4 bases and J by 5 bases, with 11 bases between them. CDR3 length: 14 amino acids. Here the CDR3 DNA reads TGTGCCAGCAGTGGGGCCCAGAAAAATGAAAAACTGTTTTTT. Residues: CASSGAQKNEKLFF. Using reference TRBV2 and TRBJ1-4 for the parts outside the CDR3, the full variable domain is EPEVTQTPSHQVTQMGQEVILRCVPISNHLYFYWYRQILGQKVEFLVSFYNNEISEKSEIFDDQFSVERPDGSNFTLKIRSTKLEDSAMYFCASSGAQKNEKLFFGSGTQLSVL.

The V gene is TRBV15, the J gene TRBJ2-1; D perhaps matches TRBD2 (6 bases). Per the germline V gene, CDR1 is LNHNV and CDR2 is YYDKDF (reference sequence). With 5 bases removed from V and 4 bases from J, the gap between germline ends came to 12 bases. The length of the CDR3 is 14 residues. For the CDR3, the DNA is TGTGCCACCAGCCCCCGGGACTCTTACAATGAGCAGTTCTTC. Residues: CATSPRDSYNEQFF.

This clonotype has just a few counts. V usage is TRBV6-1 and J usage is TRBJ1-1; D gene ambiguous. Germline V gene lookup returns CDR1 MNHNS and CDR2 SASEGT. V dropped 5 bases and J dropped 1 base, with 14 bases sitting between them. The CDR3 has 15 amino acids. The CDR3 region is CASSPDFGKNTEAFF. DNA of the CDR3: TGTGCCAGCAGTCCGGATTTTGGTAAGAACACTGAAGCTTTCTTT.

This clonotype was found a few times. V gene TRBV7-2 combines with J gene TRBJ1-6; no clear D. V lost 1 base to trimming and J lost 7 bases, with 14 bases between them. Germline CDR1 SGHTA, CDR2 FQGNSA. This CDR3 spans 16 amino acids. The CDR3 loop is CASSLVVALQNSPLHF. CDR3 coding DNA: TGTGCCAGCAGCTTAGTTGTGGCCCTACAAAATTCACCCCTCCACTTT.

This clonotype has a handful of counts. DNA of the CDR3: TGTGCCAGCAGCTTAAACCCCGGGACAGGTGGAGATACGCAGTATTTT. This gives the protein CASSLNPGTGGDTQYF. The genes are TRBV7-3 and TRBJ2-3; 8 bases line up with TRBD1. The ends lost 1 base at V and 5 bases at J; junction bases unmatched: 8. This CDR3 comprises 16 residues. Per the germline V gene, CDR1 is SGHTA and CDR2 is FQGTGA. The variable domain in full, with the rest retrieved from reference TRBV7-3 and TRBJ2-3, is GAGVSQTPSNKVTEKGKYVELRCDPISGHTALYWYRQSLGQGPEFLIYFQGTGAADDSGLPNDRFFAVRPEGSVSTLKIQRTERGDSAVYLCASSLNPGTGGDTQYFGPGTRLTVL.

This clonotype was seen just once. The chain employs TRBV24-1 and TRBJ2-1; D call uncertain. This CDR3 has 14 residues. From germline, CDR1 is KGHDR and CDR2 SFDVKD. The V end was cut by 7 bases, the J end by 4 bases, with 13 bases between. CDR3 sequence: CATSRGGNYNEQFF. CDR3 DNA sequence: TGTGCCACCAGCAGAGGCGGAAATTACAATGAGCAGTTCTTC.

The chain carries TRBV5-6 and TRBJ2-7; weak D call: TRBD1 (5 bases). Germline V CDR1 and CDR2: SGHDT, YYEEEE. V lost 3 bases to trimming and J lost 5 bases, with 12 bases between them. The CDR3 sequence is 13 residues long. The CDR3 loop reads CASSSGPGNEQYF. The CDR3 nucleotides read TGTGCCAGCAGCTCCGGGCCAGGGAACGAGCAGTACTTC.

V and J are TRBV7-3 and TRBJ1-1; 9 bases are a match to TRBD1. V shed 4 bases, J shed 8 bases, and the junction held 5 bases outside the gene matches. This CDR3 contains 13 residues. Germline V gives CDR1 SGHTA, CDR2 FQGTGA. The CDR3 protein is CASSWGQGSEAFF. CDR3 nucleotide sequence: TGTGCCAGCAGCTGGGGACAGGGTTCCGAAGCTTTCTTT.

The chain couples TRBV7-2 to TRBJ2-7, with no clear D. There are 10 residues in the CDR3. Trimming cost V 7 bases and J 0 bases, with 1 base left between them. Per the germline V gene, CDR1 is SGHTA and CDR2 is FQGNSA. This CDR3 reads CASNSYEQYF. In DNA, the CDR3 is TGTGCCAGCAACTCCTACGAGCAGTACTTC.

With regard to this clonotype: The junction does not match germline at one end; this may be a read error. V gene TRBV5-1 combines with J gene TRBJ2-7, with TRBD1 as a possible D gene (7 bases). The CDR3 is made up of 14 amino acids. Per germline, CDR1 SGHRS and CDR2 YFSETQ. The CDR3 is CASSGGTVSYEQYF. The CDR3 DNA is TGTGCCAGCAGTGGCGGGACAGTCTCCTACGAGCAGTACTTC.

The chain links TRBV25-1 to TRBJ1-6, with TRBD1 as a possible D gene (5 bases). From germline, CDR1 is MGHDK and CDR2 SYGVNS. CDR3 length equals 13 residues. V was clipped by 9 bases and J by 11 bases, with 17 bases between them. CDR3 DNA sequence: TGTGCCAGTAGAGACAGCCTCAATCCACCCCTCCACTTT. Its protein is CASRDSLNPPLHF.

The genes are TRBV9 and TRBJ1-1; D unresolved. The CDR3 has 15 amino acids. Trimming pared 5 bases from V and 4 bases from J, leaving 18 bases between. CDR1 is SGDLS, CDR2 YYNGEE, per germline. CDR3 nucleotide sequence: TGTGCCAGCAGTATTAAAGGAGCGGCGGGCACTGAAGCTTTCTTT. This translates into CASSIKGAAGTEAFF.